A single sample gave rise to the 25 T cell receptor beta chains below, sequenced in a study of blood T cell repertoires in COVID-19. Clones were sequenced by immunoSEQ multiplex PCR, and TCRdb holds only the in-frame ones, with some missing. The sample has 200,000 to 250,000 clones; approximately 80% are singletons. The specimen was PBMCs or T cells enriched from blood (not recorded which). Every receptor here comes from a man between 60 and 70 years old who had recovered from COVID-19.

The chain carries TRBV19 and TRBJ2-5; the D gene is possibly TRBD1 (5 bases). The germline V gene encodes CDR1 LNHDA and CDR2 SQIVND (reference sequence). CDR3 length: 13 residues. Trimming shortened V by 6 bases and J by 1 base, and 9 bases separated the two germline ends. For the CDR3, the DNA is TGTGCCAGTAGGGACATCATCCAAGAGACCCAGTACTTC. Translation gives CASRDIIQETQYF.

V and J are TRBV3-1 (or the pseudogene TRBV3-2) and TRBJ2-4; 9 bases fit TRBD1. CDR3 length equals 15 residues. Trimming cost V 3 bases and J 6 bases; bases outside gene matches: 6. Germline CDR1 is LGHDT and CDR2 is YNNKEL (reference sequence). CDR3 residues: CASSHPGQGPNIQYF. CDR3 in DNA: TGTGCCAGCAGCCACCCGGGACAGGGACCAAACATTCAGTACTTC.

This chain links TRBV6-5 with TRBJ1-6, with D possibly being TRBD1 (5 bases). CDR1 MNHEY and CDR2 SVGAGI come from the germline V gene. The CDR3 spans 15 residues. Trimming took 5 bases from V and 10 from J, leaving 18 bases between them. The CDR3 reads CASSKRRGPESPLHF. As DNA, the CDR3 is TGTGCCAGCAGTAAACGGAGGGGACCCGAATCACCCCTCCACTTT.

The sample holds one count of this clone. This chain connects TRBV4-1 to TRBJ2-3; a possible D gene is TRBD2 (5 bases). The CDR3 loop spans 14 amino acids. The V end lost 1 base, the J end lost 8 bases, and 13 bases lay between the germline ends. Germline V gene data show CDR1 as MGHRA and CDR2 as YSYEKL. The CDR3 sequence: CASSQGLKEATQYF. CDR3 coding DNA: TGCGCCAGCAGCCAAGGGCTAAAGGAGGCTACGCAGTATTTT.

This clone has more than one count but fewer than ten. The chain employs TRBV5-1 and TRBJ2-2, with TRBD2 as a possible D gene (6 bases). Germline V gene sequence: CDR1 SGHRS, CDR2 YFSETQ. CDR3 length equals 16 residues. V lost 0 bases and J lost 1, with 10 bases in between. The CDR3 nucleotides read TGCGCCAGCAGCTTGGTTAGCGGCGGGAACACCGGGGAGCTGTTTTTT. Protein: CASSLVSGGNTGELFF.

This clone has more than one count but fewer than ten. The chain carries TRBV5-8 and TRBJ2-2, with D perhaps matching TRBD2 (5 bases). V was clipped by 3 bases and J by 2 bases, with 8 bases between them. Germline V lookup: CDR1 SGHTS, CDR2 YDEGEE. The CDR3 contains 14 residues. CDR3 amino acids: CASSSGSNTGELFF. The CDR3 DNA is TGTGCCAGCAGCTCGGGATCAAACACCGGGGAGCTGTTTTTT.

The V gene is TRBV10-3, the J gene TRBJ1-1; 7 bases are shared with TRBD1. The CDR3 loop spans 13 amino acids. Looked up from germline, CDR1 is ENHRY and CDR2 is SYGVKD. The V segment lost 6 bases and the J segment 1 base; nucleotides outside the gene matches: 2. In nucleotides, the CDR3 is TGTGCCATCAGCAACAGGGGGAACACTGAAGCTTTCTTT. Its translation is CAISNRGNTEAFF.

The V gene is TRBV9, the J gene TRBJ2-5; 11 positions match TRBD2. The CDR3 spans 18 residues. The V gene's germline CDR1 is SGDLS and CDR2 YYNGEE. Trimming cost V 4 bases and J 5 bases; bases outside gene matches: 16. CDR3 protein: CASSPRGSGGAGAETQYF. The CDR3 DNA reads TGTGCCAGCAGCCCCCGGGGTAGCGGGGGGGCCGGGGCGGAGACCCAGTACTTC.

This chain uses TRBV5-1 with TRBJ1-4, with a possible D match to TRBD1 (6 bases). The CDR3 consists of 14 residues. In germline, CDR1 is SGHRS, CDR2 YFSETQ. V lost 4 bases, J lost 8 bases, and 15 bases lay in between. CDR3: CASSPQGHGEKLFF. The CDR3 DNA sequence: TGCGCCAGCAGCCCACAGGGACACGGCGAAAAACTGTTTTTT.

This CDR3 reads CASSLLAGTTNEQFF. In DNA, the CDR3 is TGTGCCAGCAGCCTACTAGCGGGGACGACGAATGAGCAGTTCTTC. The V and J genes are TRBV5-8 and TRBJ2-1; TRBD2 agrees at 10 bases. In germline, CDR1 is SGHTS, CDR2 YDEGEE. CDR3 length: 15 amino acids. Germline trimming cut 4 bases from V and 7 bases from J; bases unmatched to any gene: 8.

The genes are TRBV7-9 and TRBJ1-3; unclear D gene. The germline CDR1 and CDR2 sequences are SEHNR and FQNEAQ (reference sequence). Trimming shortened V by 3 bases and J by 0 bases, and 6 bases separated the two germline ends. The CDR3 is 14 amino acids. The CDR3 sequence is CASSFAGSGNTIYF. The CDR3, as DNA: TGTGCCAGCAGCTTTGCAGGCTCTGGAAACACCATATATTTT.

J is TRBJ2-2 and V is TRBV6-5, with 9 bases identical to TRBD2. V was pared by 7 bases and J by 2 bases, with 5 bases of the junction left unmatched. Germline CDR1 and CDR2: MNHEY and SVGAGI. CDR3 length equals 15 residues. The CDR3 loop is CASTSGGPNTGELFF. CDR3 nucleotide sequence: TGTGCCAGCACCAGCGGGGGGCCTAACACCGGGGAGCTGTTTTTT.

The rearrangement links TRBV27 to TRBJ1-4, with TRBD1 matching 8 bases. With V trimmed by 4 bases and J by 5 bases, 3 bases remained unmatched. CDR3 size: 14 residues. Germline V gene data show CDR1 as MNHEY and CDR2 as SMNVEV (reference sequence). CDR3 coding DNA: TGTGCCAGCAGTTCGGACAGGGAAAATGAAAAACTGTTTTTT. Translating gives CASSSDRENEKLFF.

The chain uses TRBV12-3 or TRBV12-4 and TRBJ1-2; no firm D call. V lost 6 bases and J 4 bases, leaving 9 bases between the germline ends. CDR3 length: 12 residues. In nucleotides, the CDR3 is TGTGCCAGCAGGACCCCTAGCTATGGCTACACCTTC. It encodes CASRTPSYGYTF.

Written as DNA, the CDR3 is TGTGCCAGCAGCATAGGGACAGGGCCCACAGATACGCAGTATTTT. This codes for CASSIGTGPTDTQYF. The V and J genes are TRBV3-1 (or the pseudogene TRBV3-2) and TRBJ2-3, with TRBD1 matching 9 bases. With 5 bases clipped from V and 2 bases from J, the junction kept 5 bases outside the gene matches. CDR1 LGHDT and CDR2 YNNKEL come from the germline V gene (reference sequence). The CDR3 contains 15 residues.

As to this clone: A read error may produce the germline difference seen at one junction end. The rearrangement links TRBV7-7 to TRBJ2-5; 14 bases are a match to TRBD2. Germline lookup yields CDR1 SSHAT and CDR2 FNYEAQ (reference sequence). This CDR3 has 15 residues. The CDR3, as DNA: TGTGCTAGCAGCTTAGGGACTAGCGGGGGAGAGACCCAGTACTTC. Amino acids: CASSLGTSGGETQYF.

There are a few counts of this clone. This chain joins TRBV11-2 and TRBJ1-3; unclear D gene. Trimming pared 1 base from V and 0 bases from J, leaving 16 bases between. The V gene's germline CDR1 is SGHAT and CDR2 FQNNGV. The CDR3 is made up of 18 amino acids. CDR3 bases: TGTGCCAGCAGCTTAGGTTTTTCAGTCCAGTACTCTGGAAACACCATATATTTT. Protein product: CASSLGFSVQYSGNTIYF.

The chain links TRBV20-1 to TRBJ2-5, with 9 positions matching TRBD2. This CDR3 is built from 12 residues. With V trimmed by 3 bases and J by 5 bases, 1 base remained unmatched. Germline V gives CDR1 DFQATT, CDR2 SNEGSKA (reference sequence). The CDR3 nucleotides are TGCAGTGCTAGTCTAGCGGGGGAGACCCAGTACTTC. It yields the protein CSASLAGETQYF.

V and J are TRBV6-2 or TRBV6-3 and TRBJ1-5, with D possibly TRBD1 on 6 matching bases. Germline V gene sequence: CDR1 MNHEY, CDR2 SVGEGT. V was clipped by 5 bases and J by 2 bases, with 13 bases between them. This CDR3 contains 15 residues. CDR3 in amino acids: CASSHQGTGNQPQHF. CDR3 bases: TGTGCCAGCAGTCACCAGGGGACGGGCAATCAGCCCCAGCATTTT.

V is TRBV4-2 and J is TRBJ2-3; D unresolved. Germline lookup yields CDR1 LGHNA and CDR2 YNFKEQ. V lost 1 base and J lost 0, with 8 bases in between. This CDR3 contains 15 residues. The CDR3 sequence is CASSQVYPSTDTQYF. CDR3 nucleotides: TGTGCCAGCAGCCAAGTTTATCCGAGCACAGATACGCAGTATTTT.

The V gene is TRBV6-5, the J gene TRBJ1-1, with 8 bases lining up with TRBD1. CDR1 is MNHEY, CDR2 SVGAGI, per germline. V gave up 10 bases and J gave up 1 base; unmatched junction bases: 8. The CDR3 loop spans 14 amino acids. CDR3 sequence reads: CATRDRSANTEAFF. The CDR3 coding sequence is TGTGCCACCCGGGACAGGAGCGCGAACACTGAAGCTTTCTTT.

The chain carries TRBV15 and TRBJ1-1; no clear D. There are 16 residues in the CDR3. Germline V gene sequence: CDR1 LNHNV, CDR2 YYDKDF (reference sequence). V gave up 5 bases and J gave up 5 bases, with 21 bases separating them. CDR3 sequence (DNA): TGTGCCACCAGCCCCAGAGATATACGGTCGGGGACTGAAGCTTTCTTT. This encodes CATSPRDIRSGTEAFF.

This chain connects TRBV5-1 to TRBJ1-1, with a tentative D call TRBD1 (6 bases). The germline V and J ends were trimmed by 4 bases and 1 base, with 11 bases remaining between them. The CDR3 is 14 amino acids. Germline V gene lookup returns CDR1 SGHRS and CDR2 YFSETQ. In nucleotides, the CDR3 is TGCGCCAGCAGCAAGGACAGACCGAACACTGAAGCTTTCTTT. The encoded protein is CASSKDRPNTEAFF.

This clone was picked up one time. The V and J genes are TRBV7-9 and TRBJ2-1; weak D call: TRBD2 (5 bases). The CDR3 is made up of 13 amino acids. The V end was cut by 5 bases, the J end by 10 bases, with 15 bases between. Germline V lookup: CDR1 SEHNR, CDR2 FQNEAQ (reference sequence). CDR3 protein: CASSRSGVSEQFF. The CDR3 DNA is TGTGCCAGCAGCCGCAGCGGTGTCAGCGAGCAGTTCTTC.

The chain recombines TRBV3-1 (or the pseudogene TRBV3-2) with TRBJ1-2; D perhaps matches TRBD1 (5 bases). The CDR3 length is 14 residues. The V and J ends lost 5 bases and 4 bases respectively, with 14 bases between them. CDR1 is LGHDT and CDR2 is YNNKEL in the germline V gene (reference sequence). CDR3: CASSFFQGGYGYTF. The CDR3, as DNA: TGTGCCAGCAGCTTTTTTCAGGGTGGCTATGGCTACACCTTC.